This is a list of T cell receptor beta chains from one sample in a study of blood T cell repertoires in COVID-19. Assay: immunoSEQ multiplex PCR; the TCRdb copy retains only in-frame clones and omits some. The sample yields 300,000 to 400,000 clones, around nine tenths seen once. Source material: PBMCs or T cells enriched from blood (not recorded which). The origin of the receptors is a woman aged 25 to 39 who had been exposed to COVID-19. CDR3s include the opening cysteine and the closing phenylalanine or tryptophan.

J gene,CDR3 length,V gene,CDR3 protein
TRBJ2-7,15,TRBV11-2,CASSFIRESEYEQYF
TRBJ1-2,12,TRBV25-1,CATSAGNYGYTF
TRBJ1-1,13,TRBV18,CASSHRDSPEAFF
TRBJ1-2,14,TRBV3-1/TRBV3-2,CASSQYGTDYGYTF
TRBJ2-7,17,TRBV3-1/TRBV3-2,CASSQRGQGARSYEQYF
TRBJ1-5,12,TRBV28,CASVDSNQPQHF
TRBJ1-3,13,TRBV15,CATSGQSGNTIYF
TRBJ2-7,12,TRBV7-9,CASAIYPYEQYF
TRBJ1-5,15,TRBV6-1,CASSGGLYSNQPQHF
TRBJ1-2,15,TRBV5-4,CASSSQGQGGYGYTF
TRBJ2-1,19,TRBV5-4,CASSLALGAGTSSYNEQFF
TRBJ2-1,15,TRBV7-2,CASSTTVGAYNEQFF
TRBJ1-2,13,TRBV27,CASSFTGGNGYTF
TRBJ2-7,12,TRBV7-8,CASSFNREKQYF
TRBJ1-1,14,TRBV6-5,CASSAGTGGTEAFF
TRBJ2-2,17,TRBV7-9,CASSLAVGQGDTGELFF
TRBJ1-6,16,TRBV6-2/TRBV6-3,CASSGGTGKSNSPLHF
TRBJ1-3,15,TRBV12-5,CASGGGTGEGNTIYF
TRBJ1-2,14,TRBV30,CAWSTRQTPYGYTF
TRBJ2-1,14,TRBV3-1/TRBV3-2,CASSRRTGHNEQFF
TRBJ2-7,14,TRBV6-4,CASSPGTGSYEQYF
TRBJ1-6,15,TRBV19,CASSMVGNHNSPLHF
TRBJ2-5,18,TRBV4-1,CASAPGLAGGPLQETQYF
TRBJ1-4,14,TRBV7-9,CASSLRRSNEKLFF
TRBJ1-2,13,TRBV12-3/TRBV12-4,CASSTGQGYGYTF
TRBJ1-6,15,TRBV27,CASSLGQGYNSPLHF
TRBJ1-3,18,TRBV9,CASSVDPQGAYSGNTIYF
TRBJ2-3,16,TRBV27,CASILLISSGTDTQYF
TRBJ2-1,12,TRBV27,CASRQPYNEQFF
TRBJ1-2,13,TRBV6-5,CASSYRGRDGYTF
TRBJ1-3,14,TRBV5-1,CASRSGTGGNTIYF
TRBJ2-5,18,TRBV7-9,CASSKSSGTSGDEETQYF
TRBJ2-1,17,TRBV4-2,CASSQDYLAGGYNEQFF
TRBJ2-7,14,TRBV9,CASSVELGPYEQYF
TRBJ2-2,14,TRBV29-1,CSVFLVLNTGELFF
TRBJ2-7,17,TRBV2,CASSVNSGRDRSYEQYF
TRBJ1-1,13,TRBV6-5,CASRRTGSPEAFF
TRBJ1-2,11,TRBV10-3,CAISGDRGYTF
TRBJ2-1,16,TRBV7-2,CASSKGRDYYFDEQFF
TRBJ2-5,14,TRBV5-6,CASSLGYRGETQYF
TRBJ2-7,16,TRBV7-2,CASSFSWDRGSYEQYF
TRBJ2-1,16,TRBV5-1,CASSLDPGQGIHEQFF
TRBJ1-1,16,TRBV9,CASSPRGGPLNTEAFF